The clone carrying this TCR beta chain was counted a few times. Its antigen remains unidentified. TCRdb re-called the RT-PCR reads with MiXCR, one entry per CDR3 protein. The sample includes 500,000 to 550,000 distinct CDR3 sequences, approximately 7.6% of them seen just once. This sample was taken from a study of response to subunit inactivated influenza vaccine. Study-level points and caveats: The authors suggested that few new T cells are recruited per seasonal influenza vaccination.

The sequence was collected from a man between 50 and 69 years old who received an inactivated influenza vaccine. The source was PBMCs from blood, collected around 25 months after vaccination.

The CDR3 bases are TGTGCCAGCAGCCCCCTGACAGGGGGAAGGTACGAGCAGTACTTC. It yields the protein CASSPLTGGRYEQYF. The chain links TRBV3-1 to TRBJ2-7, with 9 bases matching TRBD1. The CDR3 spans 15 residues. With 4 bases clipped from V and 4 bases from J, the junction kept 8 bases outside the gene matches. Per the germline V gene, CDR1 is LGHDT and CDR2 is YNNKEL (reference sequence).